Presented here are 26 T cell receptor beta chains from one specimen sequenced in a study of blood T cell repertoires in COVID-19. Sequenced by immunoSEQ multiplex PCR; TCRdb stores in-frame clones only, minus some. The sample consists of fewer than 350,000 clones, about 92% of them appearing once. Sequencing was done on a sample of peripheral blood. These receptors were taken from an older woman with COVID-19, enrolled during active disease.

This clone was counted between two and nine times. The same CDR3 arises from other DNA sequences in this sample as well. The chain combines TRBV20-1 with TRBJ1-2; D unclear. The CDR3 is made up of 11 amino acids. V was cut by 5 bases and J by 4 bases, with 8 bases left in between. The germline gives CDR1 DFQATT, CDR2 SNEGSKA (reference sequence). The CDR3 here is CSAPEGYGYTF. CDR3 bases: TGCAGTGCTCCCGAGGGCTATGGCTACACCTTC.

The V gene is TRBV28, the J gene TRBJ1-2; perhaps TRBD1 as D (5 bases). V lost 6 bases and J lost 2, with 25 bases in between. This CDR3 has 18 residues. CDR1 and CDR2 (germline): MDHEN, SYDVKM. The CDR3 nucleotides are TGTGCCAGCAGCCCCAATCCGACGACAGAGTCTGGGAACTATGGCTACACCTTC. As protein: CASSPNPTTESGNYGYTF.

J is TRBJ1-2 and V is TRBV13; TRBD1 aligns across 9 bases. Germline V gene lookup returns CDR1 PRHDT and CDR2 FYEKMQ (reference sequence). The V gene end was trimmed by 2 bases and the J gene end by 7 bases; junction bases not matched to a gene: 17. The CDR3 contains 18 residues. The CDR3 here is CASSLRSGTGTLYTGYTF. The DNA for the CDR3 is TGTGCCAGCAGCTTACGGTCCGGGACAGGGACTCTATATACTGGCTACACCTTC.

The chain is built from TRBV5-1 and TRBJ1-2; no clear D. CDR3 length: 12 amino acids. CDR1 is SGHRS and CDR2 is YFSETQ in the germline V gene. Trimming pared 7 bases from V and 4 bases from J, leaving 11 bases between. The DNA for the CDR3 is TGCGCCAGCGGGCAATTAGGCTATGGCTACACCTTC. As protein: CASGQLGYGYTF.

The chain combines TRBV5-1 with TRBJ2-5; TRBD2 matches at 13 bases. The V gene's germline CDR1 is SGHRS and CDR2 YFSETQ. The V gene end was trimmed by 4 bases and the J gene end by 3 bases; junction bases not matched to a gene: 3. The CDR3 sequence is 15 residues long. The DNA for the CDR3 is TGCGCCAGCAGCGCCGGGACTAGCGGGGAAGAGACCCAGTACTTC. Translation gives CASSAGTSGEETQYF.

About this clone: The germline gene is not matched at one end of the junction; a read error may be the cause. The rearrangement joins TRBV7-7 to TRBJ2-1, with TRBD1 matching over 7 bases. From germline, CDR1 is SSHAT and CDR2 FNYEAQ (reference sequence). The CDR3 has 14 residues. CDR3 in DNA: TGTGCTAGCAGCCCCGACCCAACAGGGGTTGAGCAGTTCTTC. Translation: CASSPDPTGVEQFF.

The chain uses TRBV19 and TRBJ1-1; D remains ambiguous. The CDR3 loop spans 13 amino acids. Per germline, CDR1 LNHDA and CDR2 SQIVND (reference sequence). Trimming took off 6 bases at V and 1 base at J, with 9 bases between the two ends. CDR3 nucleotides: TGTGCCAGTAGGACAACTGGGAACACTGAAGCTTTCTTT. Amino acid sequence: CASRTTGNTEAFF. Drawing the rest from reference TRBV19 and TRBJ1-1, the complete variable domain is DGGITQSPKYLFRKEGQNVTLSCEQNLNHDAMYWYRQDPGQGLRLIYYSQIVNDFQKGDIAEGYSVSREKKESFPLTVTSAQKNPTAFYLCASRTTGNTEAFFGQGTRLTVV.

The table lists this clone with a few counts. One end of the junction is discordant with germline, which a read error may explain. This chain uses TRBV7-2 with TRBJ2-5; a possible D gene is TRBD2 (6 bases). Per germline, CDR1 SGHTA and CDR2 FQGNSA. The CDR3 extends over 14 amino acids. In nucleotides, the CDR3 is TGTGCCAGCAGCCTAGCAGGACTACAAGAGACCCAGTACTTC. Residues: CASSLAGLQETQYF.

V is TRBV16 and J is TRBJ1-2, with D unclear. Germline CDR1 is KGHSY and CDR2 is FQNENV. Trimming took off 2 bases at V and 8 bases at J, with 12 bases between the two ends. The CDR3 runs to 13 residues. CDR3 region: CASSQLGRGGYTF. The CDR3 DNA sequence: TGTGCCAGCAGCCAACTAGGTCGCGGGGGCTACACCTTC.

V usage is TRBV6-2 or TRBV6-3 and J usage is TRBJ1-2; tentative D call: TRBD1 (5 bases). The length of the CDR3 is 13 residues. Trimming removed 2 bases at V and 2 bases at J, with 6 bases between. The germline V gene encodes CDR1 MNHEY and CDR2 SVGEGT. For the CDR3, the DNA is TGTGCCAGCAGTTACGACAGCAACTATGGCTACACCTTC. Translation gives CASSYDSNYGYTF.

This rearrangement joins TRBV6-5 to TRBJ1-1; no reliable D call. The CDR3 runs 14 residues. Germline V gene sequence: CDR1 MNHEY, CDR2 SVGAGI. Trimming pared 5 bases from V and 2 bases from J, leaving 12 bases between. This CDR3 reads CASSTGLSNTEAFF. The CDR3 bases are TGTGCCAGCAGTACCGGACTGAGTAACACTGAAGCTTTCTTT.

V gene TRBV15 combines with J gene TRBJ2-3; 15 nucleotides align to TRBD2. This CDR3 region has 16 residues. CDR1 LNHNV and CDR2 YYDKDF come from the germline V gene (reference sequence). V shed 3 bases, J shed 3 bases, and the junction held 1 base outside the gene matches. The CDR3, as DNA: TGTGCCACCAGCAGTGGGACTAGCGGGGGGACAGATACGCAGTATTTT. It translates to CATSSGTSGGTDTQYF. Full variable domain (missing parts from reference TRBV15 and TRBJ2-3): DAMVIQNPRYQVTQFGKPVTLSCSQTLNHNVMYWYQQKSSQAPKLLFHYYDKDFNNEADTPDNFQSRRPNTSFCFLDIRSPGLGDTAMYLCATSSGTSGGTDTQYFGPGTRLTVL.

The count of this clone is one. This rearrangement joins TRBV27 to TRBJ1-2, with no clear D. Germline V gene sequence: CDR1 MNHEY, CDR2 SMNVEV (reference sequence). This CDR3 is built from 16 residues. Between the trimmed V and J ends, which lost 8 bases and 0 bases, there was a span of 19 bases. CDR3 sequence reads: CASGQVHLLANYGYTF. The DNA of the CDR3 is TGTGCCAGCGGTCAGGTTCATCTACTAGCTAACTATGGCTACACCTTC.

The chain recombines TRBV2 with TRBJ2-4; D is ambiguous. Trimming left V 6 bases short and J 6 bases short, with 9 bases between. This CDR3 is 12 amino acids long. CDR1 SNHLY and CDR2 FYNNEI come from the germline V gene. The CDR3 spells CASRQSLNIQYF. The CDR3 coding sequence is TGTGCCAGCAGACAGTCCCTAAACATTCAGTACTTC.

The J gene is TRBJ2-7, the V gene TRBV28; 8 bases match TRBD1. Per the germline V gene, CDR1 is MDHEN and CDR2 is SYDVKM. This CDR3 has 16 residues. The trim removed 5 bases at V and 1 base at J, leaving 10 bases unmatched. The CDR3 is CASSNLGQGRSYEQYF. Written as DNA, the CDR3 is TGTGCCAGCAGTAACCTAGGACAGGGCCGGTCCTACGAGCAGTACTTC.

The chain uses TRBV6-5 and TRBJ2-7; a possible D gene is TRBD1 (5 bases). The CDR3 has 15 amino acids. V was trimmed by 8 bases and J by 2 bases, leaving 19 bases between them. CDR1 is MNHEY and CDR2 is SVGAGI in the germline V gene. As DNA, the CDR3 is TGTGCCAGCTCCCTGAAGGGGCAGGGAACCTACGAGCAGTACTTC. It is translated as CASSLKGQGTYEQYF.

This clone was seen once. This sequence joins TRBV5-1 and TRBJ1-1; 9 positions match TRBD1. The CDR3 runs 15 residues. CDR1 is SGHRS, CDR2 YFSETQ, per germline. V gave up 4 bases and J gave up 5 bases; unmatched junction bases: 9. CDR3 sequence (DNA): TGCGCCAGCAGCCTACGGACAGGGGCGGAAACTGAAGCTTTCTTT. It yields the protein CASSLRTGAETEAFF.

This clone was seen just once. The V and J genes are TRBV7-8 and TRBJ2-2, with D possibly TRBD1 on 6 matching bases. The V and J ends lost 5 bases and 2 bases respectively, with 15 bases between them. The CDR3 sequence is 16 residues long. Germline values: CDR1 SGHVS, CDR2 FQNEAQ. The CDR3 reads CASSPEWGRNTGELFF. CDR3 nucleotides: TGTGCCAGCAGCCCGGAATGGGGGCGAAACACCGGGGAGCTGTTTTTT.

The chain couples TRBV4-2 to TRBJ2-3, with 9 bases that match TRBD1. CDR1 LGHNA and CDR2 YNFKEQ come from the germline V gene. The length of the CDR3 is 16 residues. V lost 6 bases, J lost 2 bases, and 9 bases stayed unmatched. CDR3 sequence: CASSRRDRVNTDTQYF. The CDR3 nucleotides are TGTGCCAGCAGTCGCCGGGACAGGGTTAACACAGATACGCAGTATTTT.

The rearrangement joins TRBV29-1 to TRBJ1-2, with D perhaps TRBD1 (5 bases). The length of the CDR3 is 13 residues. Germline values: CDR1 SQVTM, CDR2 ANQGSEA. V was trimmed by 4 bases and J by 8 bases, leaving 17 bases between them. CDR3 coding DNA: TGCAGCGTTGTAGGGCAGGGAAGGGGAGGCTACACCTTC. As protein: CSVVGQGRGGYTF.

The chain uses TRBV19 and TRBJ2-7, with 8 positions matching TRBD1. CDR1 LNHDA and CDR2 SQIVND come from the germline V gene (reference sequence). V lost 4 bases and J lost 5; bases outside the gene matches: 10. The CDR3 loop spans 15 amino acids. The CDR3 bases are TGTGCCAGTAGTAAGCTGAGACAGGGGAAGGACGAGCAGTACTTC. This encodes CASSKLRQGKDEQYF.

The V gene is TRBV5-1, the J gene TRBJ1-2; D unclear. Trimming shortened V by 0 bases and J by 4 bases, and 16 bases separated the two germline ends. The CDR3 is made up of 16 amino acids. CDR1 and CDR2 from the germline V gene are SGHRS and YFSETQ. This CDR3 is CASSLEAGGRGYGYTF. The CDR3 DNA sequence: TGCGCCAGCAGCTTGGAGGCAGGAGGTAGAGGCTATGGCTACACCTTC.

The chain combines TRBV4-1 with TRBJ2-3; 7 bases map to TRBD1. The CDR3 is 17 amino acids. Germline-derived CDR1 and CDR2 are MGHRA and YSYEKL. The ends lost 2 bases at V and 1 base at J; junction bases unmatched: 9. CDR3 sequence reads: CASSQMTGTMGTDTQYF. In nucleotides, the CDR3 is TGCGCCAGCAGCCAAATGACAGGGACCATGGGCACAGATACGCAGTATTTT.

A remark on this clone: This sample includes further DNA sequences coding for the same CDR3. This chain uses TRBV7-2 with TRBJ1-5; the D gene is possibly TRBD1 (6 bases). There are 13 residues in the CDR3. The germline V gene encodes CDR1 SGHTA and CDR2 FQGNSA. Between the trimmed V and J ends, which lost 5 bases and 4 bases, there was a span of 9 bases. This CDR3 reads CASSPQGNQPQHF. In DNA, the CDR3 is TGTGCCAGCAGCCCACAGGGTAATCAGCCCCAGCATTTT.

The rearrangement links TRBV28 to TRBJ1-1; 7 bases line up with TRBD1. The V gene end was trimmed by 6 bases and the J gene end by 4 bases; junction bases not matched to a gene: 14. Germline V gene sequence: CDR1 MDHEN, CDR2 SYDVKM. The CDR3 consists of 16 residues. CDR3 sequence (DNA): TGTGCCAGCAGCCCCGTCGGTACAGGGGCAGGCACTGAAGCTTTCTTT. It translates to CASSPVGTGAGTEAFF. Full variable domain (missing parts from reference TRBV28 and TRBJ1-1): DVKVTQSSRYLVKRTGEKVFLECVQDMDHENMFWYRQDPGLGLRLIYFSYDVKMKEKGDIPEGYSVSREKKERFSLILESASTNQTSMYLCASSPVGTGAGTEAFFGQGTRLTVV.

This clone was picked up a small number of times. The chain joins TRBV5-5 to TRBJ1-3; 9 positions agree with TRBD1. The V gene's germline CDR1 is SGHKS and CDR2 YYEKEE (reference sequence). This CDR3 is built from 16 residues. J gave up 4 bases and V 4 bases, and 9 bases lay outside the gene matches. CDR3: CASSRPGQGTGNTIYF. The CDR3, as DNA: TGTGCCAGCAGCCGACCGGGACAGGGAACCGGAAACACCATATATTTT.